A selection of T cell receptor beta chains follows, all from one sample in a study of T cells after yellow fever vaccination. Each CDR3 protein is one row after TCRdb ran MiXCR on the 5' RACE reads. The sample consists of roughly 15,000 distinct CDR3 sequences, 7.3% of them appearing once. Sequenced here: PBMCs, either bulk or a sorted T-cell subset (CD4+, CD8+, memory, or dextramer-sorted; not recorded which), sampled on the day of the yellow fever booster vaccination. The receptors were sampled from a man aged 18 to 30 who received the YFV17D yellow fever vaccine. Each CDR3 is given with its conserved first and last residue. The D gene is left open where the match is weak.

>TRBV20-1|TRBD1|TRBJ2-7
CSARKTGTGRSSYEQYF
>TRBV12-3/TRBV12-4|-|TRBJ2-3
CASTLWLPTDTQYF
>TRBV29-1|TRBD2|TRBJ2-6
CSVGRGASGANVLTF
>TRBV10-3|-|TRBJ1-2
CAIGPREAAGYTF
>TRBV7-9|TRBD1|TRBJ2-5
CASGTVETQYF
>TRBV7-9|-|TRBJ2-5
CASSLALLGLETQYF
>TRBV5-1|TRBD2|TRBJ2-3
CASSPSGGALADTQYF
>TRBV7-2|-|TRBJ2-3
CASSLGPGADTQYF
>TRBV15|-|TRBJ2-3
CATSRDQDTQYF
>TRBV27|TRBD1|TRBJ1-4
CARHIDRGPSPRATNEKLFF
>TRBV20-1|-|TRBJ1-1
CSAANSNTEAFF
>TRBV5-4|TRBD1|TRBJ2-5
CASSLGQKEETQYF
>TRBV5-6|TRBD1|TRBJ1-5
CASSTTGAYQPQHF
>TRBV7-6|TRBD1|TRBJ2-7
CASSSGTGTSHEQYF
>TRBV5-1|TRBD2|TRBJ2-3
CASSLGASGYPTDTQYF
>TRBV29-1|-|TRBJ1-1
CSPLRVNTEAFF
>TRBV6-4|-|TRBJ1-1
CASSVRPDTKAFF
>TRBV11-1|-|TRBJ2-5
CASSTRETQYF
>TRBV4-2|-|TRBJ1-5
CASSQARGSYQPQHF
>TRBV5-1|-|TRBJ2-2
CASSRDANGELFF
>TRBV5-1|TRBD1|TRBJ1-2
CASSFGQGATIYGYTF
>TRBV6-6|TRBD2|TRBJ2-3
CASRSLAGDLDTQYF
>TRBV5-4|TRBD2|TRBJ2-2
CASSLRRLAGNTGELFF
>TRBV4-3|TRBD1|TRBJ1-4
CASSQGAGGREKLFF
>TRBV5-6|-|TRBJ1-2
CASSLAGTEPNYGYTF
>TRBV5-4|-|TRBJ2-2
CASSLNRGTNTGELFF
>TRBV5-1|-|TRBJ1-1
CASSLLGSGEAFF
>TRBV5-6|-|TRBJ2-5
CASSPTAGTQYF
>TRBV29-1|-|TRBJ1-1
CSVEVRGRENTEAFF
>TRBV5-4|-|TRBJ1-1
CASSPGQNKAFF